Listed below are T cell receptor beta chains from one sample, sequenced in a study of beta chain features in type 1 diabetes. Data came from immunoSEQ multiplex PCR; TCRdb stores just in-frame clones and leaves some out. The sample carries around 600,000 clones, roughly an eighth recorded once. Sequenced material: naive CD4+ T cells from blood. Receptors were obtained from a man aged 25 to 45 with type 1 diabetes. Both conserved end residues are part of each CDR3. Fields, in order: D gene, J gene, clone size, V gene, CDR3 DNA, CDR3 protein. A D gene is named only where the DNA matches it firmly. Where a row states a size, it is once, few, many or the class of an expanded clone; other rows omit it.

TRBD1,TRBJ2-5,NA,TRBV19,TGTGCCAGTCGGACAGGGGTTCAAGAGACCCAGTACTTC,CASRTGVQETQYF
NA,TRBJ1-5,NA,TRBV6-6,TGTGCCAGCAGTAAAAACAGGGTTGGGCAGCCCCAGCATTTT,CASSKNRVGQPQHF
NA,TRBJ2-2,NA,TRBV28,TGTGCCAGCGGCCCAGGGACCGGGGAGCTGTTTTTT,CASGPGTGELFF
NA,TRBJ2-1,few,TRBV9,TGTGCCAGCAGCGTAGAGACAGACGAGTACAATGAGCAGTTCTTC,CASSVETDEYNEQFF
TRBD1,TRBJ1-6,few,TRBV25-1,TGTGCCAGCAGGGCGACAGGGCTTGGTCCCCTCCACTTT,CASRATGLGPLHF
TRBD1,TRBJ1-1,NA,TRBV4-2,TGTGCCAGCAGCCAGGACAGGGACGTAGCTTTCTTT,CASSQDRDVAFF
NA,TRBJ1-6,few,TRBV5-1,TGCGCCAGCAGCTTCGCTACACAGGGTGACAATTCACCCCTCCACTTT,CASSFATQGDNSPLHF
NA,TRBJ2-5,NA,TRBV19,TGTGCCAGTAGGACGGGACATCGCCCGGAGACCCAGTACTTC,CASRTGHRPETQYF
NA,TRBJ1-5,NA,TRBV7-2,TGTGCCAGCAGCTTAGGGGGCAGTCAGCCCCAGCATTTT,CASSLGGSQPQHF
TRBD1,TRBJ1-5,NA,TRBV29-1,TGCAGCGTTGAGACAGGGGACCAGCCCCAGCATTTT,CSVETGDQPQHF
NA,TRBJ2-3,few,TRBV5-4,TGTGCCAGCAGCTTTGACCCCTCCACAGATACGCAGTATTTT,CASSFDPSTDTQYF
TRBD1,TRBJ1-2,NA,TRBV10-3,TGTGCCATCACCCTAGGACAGGGGATGGGCTATGGCTACACCTTC,CAITLGQGMGYGYTF
NA,TRBJ2-6,few,TRBV4-1,TGCGCCAGCAGCAATACAGGGTCCGGGGCCAACGTCCTGACTTTC,CASSNTGSGANVLTF
TRBD2,TRBJ2-7,few,TRBV6-1,TGTGCCAGCGGAAGCGGGGGAGACTACGAGCAGTACTTC,CASGSGGDYEQYF
NA,TRBJ1-5,few,TRBV5-1,TGCGCCAGCAGCTTGGGGGAGAGCAATCAGCCCCAGCATTTT,CASSLGESNQPQHF
NA,TRBJ2-3,few,TRBV9,TGTGCCAGCAGCGTTACGGAGCGAAGGGGAGATACGCAGTATTTT,CASSVTERRGDTQYF
NA,TRBJ2-7,few,TRBV18,TGTGCCAGCTCACCCTGGGACATCGATCTGGGCGAGCAGTACTTC,CASSPWDIDLGEQYF
NA,TRBJ2-7,few,TRBV19,TGTGCCAGTAGTATCGCAGATTCCTACGAGCAGTACTTC,CASSIADSYEQYF
TRBD1,TRBJ2-3,NA,TRBV10-3,TGTGCCATCAATAACAGGGGGAGCACAGATACGCAGTATTTT,CAINNRGSTDTQYF
TRBD1,TRBJ1-1,NA,TRBV4-2,TGTGCCAGCAGCATACCGGGACAGGGGAACACTGAAGCTTTCTTT,CASSIPGQGNTEAFF
TRBD2,TRBJ2-3,few,TRBV9,TGTGCCAGCAGCCTAACTAGCGGGGGAACAGATACGCAGTATTTT,CASSLTSGGTDTQYF
NA,TRBJ1-1,NA,TRBV13,TGTGCCAGCAGCTTAGCAGAAAGGAACACTGAAGCTTTCTTT,CASSLAERNTEAFF
NA,TRBJ2-3,NA,TRBV4-2,TGTGCCAGCAGCCCCACATTAGGTCTCCGCACAGATACGCAGTATTTT,CASSPTLGLRTDTQYF
NA,TRBJ2-7,few,TRBV28,TGTGCCAGCAGTCCACTAGGGGTAGGCCTCTACGAGCAGTACTTC,CASSPLGVGLYEQYF
TRBD1,TRBJ1-1,NA,TRBV9,TGTGCCAGCAGCCAGGGGGTTCTGAACACTGAAGCTTTCTTT,CASSQGVLNTEAFF
TRBD1,TRBJ2-7,few,TRBV29-1,TGCAGCGTCGGACAGGTTAGCTCCTACGAGCAGTACTTC,CSVGQVSSYEQYF